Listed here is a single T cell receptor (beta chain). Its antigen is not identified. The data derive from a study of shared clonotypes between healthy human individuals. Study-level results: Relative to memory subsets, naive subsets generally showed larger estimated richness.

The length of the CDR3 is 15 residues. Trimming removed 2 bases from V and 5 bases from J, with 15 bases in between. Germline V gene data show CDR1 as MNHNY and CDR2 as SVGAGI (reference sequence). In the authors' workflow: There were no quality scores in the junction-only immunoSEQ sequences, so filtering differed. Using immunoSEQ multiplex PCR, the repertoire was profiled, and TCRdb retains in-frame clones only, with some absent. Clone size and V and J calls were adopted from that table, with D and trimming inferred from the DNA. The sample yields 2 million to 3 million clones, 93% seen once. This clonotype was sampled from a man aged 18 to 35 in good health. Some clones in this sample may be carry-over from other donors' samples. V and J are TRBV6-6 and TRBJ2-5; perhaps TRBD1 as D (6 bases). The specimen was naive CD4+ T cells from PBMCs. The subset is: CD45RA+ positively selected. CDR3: CASSYVVGRGETQYF. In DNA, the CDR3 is TGTGCCAGCAGTTACGTCGTTGGCAGGGGTGAGACCCAGTACTTC.